The 24 T cell receptor beta chains listed next were all sequenced from one sample in a study. TCRdb itself ran the 5' RACE reads through MiXCR, one entry per CDR3 protein. Of around 50,000 distinct CDR3 sequences detected, approximately 27% appear once; the ten largest clones hold roughly 2.1%. Tregs were sorted as CD4+CD25+CD127-/low cells. The sequencing input was tumor-infiltrating Tregs sorted from the breast tumor. These receptors originate from a female donor with breast cancer.

This chain joins TRBV28 and TRBJ2-7, with 7 bases matching TRBD1. Germline CDR1 reads MDHEN; CDR2 reads SYDVKM. The V and J ends lost 8 bases and 4 bases, in that order; junction bases with no gene match: 8. There are 13 residues in the CDR3. The CDR3 sequence: CASLQGLGYEQYF. CDR3 coding DNA: TGTGCCAGCTTACAGGGGCTGGGATACGAGCAGTACTTC.

A note on this clonotype: A junction boundary mismatches the germline segment, possibly from a read error. The rearrangement links TRBV29-1 to TRBJ1-3, with a tentative D call TRBD1 (6 bases). This CDR3 is built from 14 residues. Germline CDR1 SQVTM, CDR2 ANQGSEA. CDR3 nucleotides: TGCGGCGTTGCCCAGGGGAGCTCTGGAAACACCATATATTTT. Its translation: CGVAQGSSGNTIYF.

V is TRBV7-3 and J is TRBJ2-2; D ambiguous. Deletions cut 5 bases from V and 0 bases from J, with 7 bases between. Germline values: CDR1 SGHTA, CDR2 FQGTGA. This CDR3 contains 14 residues. CDR3: CASSEQPNTGELFF. The CDR3 nucleotides are TGTGCCAGCAGCGAACAGCCGAACACCGGGGAGCTGTTTTTT.

The chain carries TRBV6-5 and TRBJ2-2; TRBD2 aligns across 10 bases. With 5 bases clipped from V and 1 base from J, the junction kept 7 bases outside the gene matches. There are 17 residues in the CDR3. Looked up from germline, CDR1 is MNHEY and CDR2 is SVGAGI. CDR3 DNA sequence: TGTGCCAGCAGTCCGGGACTAGCGAAAGTGAACACCGGGGAGCTGTTTTTT. The encoded protein is CASSPGLAKVNTGELFF.

Of note for this clonotype: It may be a read error: a sequence one base away is much more abundant. This chain uses TRBV20-1 with TRBJ2-7; 10 bases align to TRBD2. CDR3 length: 15 amino acids. Losses at the gene ends were 2 bases for V and 6 bases for J; bases not matched to a gene: 10. Per the germline V gene, CDR1 is DFQATT and CDR2 is SNEGSKA (reference sequence). The CDR3 sequence is CSARHPSGRKCEQYF. The CDR3 bases are TGCAGTGCTAGACACCCTAGCGGGAGAAAGTGCGAGCAGTACTTC.

A word on this clonotype: Just one base apart from a much larger clone, this may be a read error. This chain links TRBV6-2 or TRBV6-3 with TRBJ1-6, with a possible D match to TRBD1 (6 bases). The CDR3 extends over 16 amino acids. In germline, CDR1 is MNHEY, CDR2 SVGEGT. CDR3 sequence (DNA): TGTGCCAGCGGTTACTCGCAGGGGCGCGACAATTCACCCCTCCACTTT. Protein sequence: CASGYSQGRDNSPLHF.

Many counts were recorded for this clonotype. The rearrangement joins TRBV29-1 to TRBJ1-2; D not certain. Germline V lookup: CDR1 SQVTM, CDR2 ANQGSEA. Trimming removed 6 bases at V and 6 bases at J, with 8 bases between. The CDR3 consists of 10 residues. CDR3 sequence: CSVDSDGYTF. The CDR3 region has the DNA TGCAGCGTCGATTCGGATGGCTACACCTTC.

There are a few counts of this clonotype. The J gene is TRBJ2-2, the V gene TRBV7-2; 9 bases agree with TRBD2. Unmatched junction bases numbered 2, after V lost 3 bases and J lost 6 bases. CDR3 size: 14 residues. The germline CDR1 and CDR2 sequences are SGHTA and FQGNSA. In nucleotides, the CDR3 is TGTGCCAGCAGCTTGGGACTAGCACCCGGGGAGCTGTTTTTT. Its translation: CASSLGLAPGELFF.

This clonotype was detected many times. V gene TRBV7-9 combines with J gene TRBJ2-7; no firm D call. Germline lookup yields CDR1 SEHNR and CDR2 FQNEAQ (reference sequence). CDR3 size: 13 residues. Deletions cut 0 bases from V and 7 bases from J, with 10 bases between. The CDR3 region is CASSLAPYREQYF. The CDR3 DNA is TGTGCCAGCAGCTTAGCACCCTACCGGGAGCAGTACTTC.

This clonotype was observed many times. The V gene is TRBV20-1, the J gene TRBJ2-3; 7 bases map to TRBD1. The germline gives CDR1 DFQATT, CDR2 SNEGSKA (reference sequence). This CDR3 has 14 amino acids. The junction had 6 bases not matched to a gene; V was cut back by 6 bases and J by 0 bases. Written as DNA, the CDR3 is TGCAGTGCAAGGGACAGTTCTAGCACAGATACGCAGTATTTT. Protein product: CSARDSSSTDTQYF.

There are many counts of this clonotype. This chain connects TRBV6-1 to TRBJ2-2; 11 nucleotides agree with TRBD2. CDR1 and CDR2 (germline): MNHNS, SASEGT. With 6 bases clipped from V and 3 bases from J, the junction kept 6 bases outside the gene matches. The CDR3 is 16 amino acids. CDR3 in DNA: TGTGCCAGCAGAGAAACTAGCGGGAGCGACACCGGGGAGCTGTTTTTT. It specifies CASRETSGSDTGELFF.

V usage is TRBV10-2 and J usage is TRBJ1-1, with 9 bases identical to TRBD1. The V and J ends lost 6 bases and 1 base, in that order; junction bases with no gene match: 6. Germline lookup yields CDR1 WSHSY and CDR2 SAAADI. The CDR3 sequence is 15 residues long. The CDR3 spells CASSHPGQGNTEAFF. In DNA, the CDR3 is TGCGCCAGCAGCCATCCGGGACAGGGGAACACTGAAGCTTTCTTT.

In this sample, this clonotype turned up once. At one of its ends the junction is not consistent with the germline gene, which may arise from a read error. The chain employs TRBV27 and TRBJ1-5; D gene ambiguous. Per germline, CDR1 MNHEY and CDR2 SMNVEV (reference sequence). The CDR3 consists of 15 residues. This chain's CDR3 is CTSSLSRDRRQPQHF. The CDR3 nucleotides read TGCACCAGCAGTTTATCACGGGATAGGCGGCAGCCCCAGCATTTT.

V is TRBV4-3 and J is TRBJ2-1; D is undetermined. The CDR3 is made up of 11 amino acids. Trimming removed 0 bases from V and 11 bases from J, with 5 bases in between. The V gene's germline CDR1 is LGHNA and CDR2 YSLEER. In DNA, the CDR3 is TGCGCCAGCAGCCAAGAAAGCCAGCAGTTCTTC. Protein: CASSQESQQFF.

The chain couples TRBV12-3 or TRBV12-4 to TRBJ1-2; D is unclear. Trimming took off 5 bases at V and 5 bases at J, with 15 bases between the two ends. The CDR3 is 14 amino acids. In DNA form, the CDR3 reads TGTGCCAGCAGTATACTCGGTCTAGATTATGGCTACACCTTC. Translating it yields CASSILGLDYGYTF.

The rearrangement uses TRBV5-1 and TRBJ2-2, with unresolved D. This CDR3 comprises 15 residues. V lost 0 bases to trimming and J lost 0 bases, with 6 bases between them. The germline gives CDR1 SGHRS, CDR2 YFSETQ. This CDR3 reads CASSLGPTNTGELFF. The CDR3 DNA reads as TGCGCCAGCAGCTTGGGGCCGACGAACACCGGGGAGCTGTTTTTT.

This clonotype has only a few counts. Germline is not matched at one junction end, which may reflect a read error. This chain links TRBV7-2 with TRBJ1-2, with D tentatively TRBD1 (6 bases). Germline V lookup: CDR1 SGHTA, CDR2 FQGNSA. This CDR3 comprises 14 residues. DNA of the CDR3: TGTGCCAGCAGCCTAGCGCGGGGGGCCAGAGGCTACACCTTC. Protein product: CASSLARGARGYTF.

This clonotype has just a few counts. The rearrangement links TRBV25-1 to TRBJ2-7; 7 bases align to TRBD1. V shed 1 base, J shed 3 bases, and the junction held 3 bases outside the gene matches. CDR3 size: 14 residues. Germline V lookup: CDR1 MGHDK, CDR2 SYGVNS. The CDR3 DNA is TGTGCCAGCAGTGAATCCCACAGGGGCTACGAGCAGTACTTC. It translates to CASSESHRGYEQYF.

J is TRBJ1-2 and V is TRBV7-9, with no clear D. The CDR3 has 14 residues. Germline assignment: CDR1 SEHNR and CDR2 FQNEAQ (reference sequence). Trimming left V 5 bases short and J 5 bases short, with 15 bases between. The CDR3 DNA follows: TGTGCCAGCAGCAGGAGTGGGCAGGAATATGGCTACACCTTC. Protein sequence: CASSRSGQEYGYTF.

Details on this clonotype: A read error is possible here, since a much larger clone lies one base away. Because it lacks the conserved phenylalanine or tryptophan at the end, this CDR3 is likely a read error. V is TRBV20-1 and J is TRBJ1-2; D is perhaps TRBD1 (5 bases). This CDR3 is 11 amino acids long. The germline gives CDR1 DFQATT, CDR2 SNEGSKA (reference sequence). V was pared by 3 bases and J by 7 bases, with 9 bases between. In DNA form, the CDR3 reads TGCAGTGCTAGTAGGGGAGTTGGCTACACCTCC. Translated, it gives CSASRGVGYTS.

The table lists this clonotype with a few counts. The chain couples TRBV29-1 to TRBJ2-7, with unresolved D. CDR1 is SQVTM, CDR2 ANQGSEA, per germline. This CDR3 is built from 10 residues. V lost 5 bases and J 6 bases, leaving 8 bases between the germline ends. Here the CDR3 reads CSVKYGEQYF. The CDR3 DNA reads as TGCAGCGTTAAGTATGGCGAGCAGTACTTC.

This sequence joins TRBV6-1 and TRBJ2-3; the match to TRBD1 covers 7 bases. Per germline, CDR1 MNHNS and CDR2 SASEGT. Trimming removed 8 bases from V and 0 bases from J; junction bases left unmatched: 2. The CDR3 is 13 residues long. The CDR3 is CASSGGSTDTQYF. CDR3 in DNA: TGTGCCAGCTCAGGGGGAAGCACAGATACGCAGTATTTT.

This clonotype was recorded a few times. The chain couples TRBV29-1 to TRBJ2-3; D ambiguous. This CDR3 is 13 amino acids long. V lost 2 bases and J 2 bases, leaving 8 bases between the germline ends. Germline V gene lookup returns CDR1 SQVTM and CDR2 ANQGSEA. CDR3 residues: CSVELGYTDTQYF. The DNA of the CDR3 is TGCAGCGTTGAATTGGGGTACACAGATACGCAGTATTTT.

The chain is built from TRBV6-5 and TRBJ1-4; weak D call: TRBD1 (6 bases). Trimming removed 6 bases at V and 9 bases at J, with 17 bases between. There are 14 residues in the CDR3. CDR1 is MNHEY, CDR2 SVGAGI, per germline. The CDR3 nucleotides read TGTGCCAGCAGCCCCGCCAGGGGTCCTAAAAAACTGTTTTTT. This translates into CASSPARGPKKLFF.